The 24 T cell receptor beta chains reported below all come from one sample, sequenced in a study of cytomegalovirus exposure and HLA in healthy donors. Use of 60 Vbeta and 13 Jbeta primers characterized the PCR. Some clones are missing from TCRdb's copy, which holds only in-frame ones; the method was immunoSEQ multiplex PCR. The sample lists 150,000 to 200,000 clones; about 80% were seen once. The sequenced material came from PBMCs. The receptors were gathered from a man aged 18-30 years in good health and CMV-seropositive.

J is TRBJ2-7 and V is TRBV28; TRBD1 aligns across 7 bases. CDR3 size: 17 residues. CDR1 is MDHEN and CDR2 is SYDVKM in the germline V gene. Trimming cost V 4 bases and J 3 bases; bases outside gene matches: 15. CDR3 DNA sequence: TGTGCCAGCAGTTCACGATTGGGACAGCCAAGCATCTACGAGCAGTACTTC. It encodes CASSSRLGQPSIYEQYF. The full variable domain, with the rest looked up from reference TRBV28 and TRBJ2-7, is DVKVTQSSRYLVKRTGEKVFLECVQDMDHENMFWYRQDPGLGLRLIYFSYDVKMKEKGDIPEGYSVSREKKERFSLILESASTNQTSMYLCASSSRLGQPSIYEQYFGPGTRLTVT.

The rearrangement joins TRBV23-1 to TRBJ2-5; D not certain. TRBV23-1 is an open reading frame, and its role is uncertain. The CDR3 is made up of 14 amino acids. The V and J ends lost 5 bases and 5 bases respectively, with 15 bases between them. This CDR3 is CASSASRSRETQYF. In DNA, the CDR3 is TGCGCCAGCAGTGCCAGCCGGAGTCGGGAGACCCAGTACTTC.

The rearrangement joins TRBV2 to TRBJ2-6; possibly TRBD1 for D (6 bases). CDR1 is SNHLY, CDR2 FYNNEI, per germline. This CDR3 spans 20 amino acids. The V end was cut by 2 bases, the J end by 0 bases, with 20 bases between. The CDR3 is CASSESRFQGIDSGANVLTF. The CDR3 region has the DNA TGTGCCAGCAGTGAATCACGGTTCCAGGGGATTGACTCTGGGGCCAACGTCCTGACTTTC.

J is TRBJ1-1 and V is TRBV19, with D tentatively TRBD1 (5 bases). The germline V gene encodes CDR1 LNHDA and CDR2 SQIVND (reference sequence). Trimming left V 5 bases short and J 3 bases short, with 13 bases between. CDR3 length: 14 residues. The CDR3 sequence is CASSGLGPHTEAFF. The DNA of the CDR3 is TGTGCCAGTAGTGGTCTGGGGCCACACACTGAAGCTTTCTTT.

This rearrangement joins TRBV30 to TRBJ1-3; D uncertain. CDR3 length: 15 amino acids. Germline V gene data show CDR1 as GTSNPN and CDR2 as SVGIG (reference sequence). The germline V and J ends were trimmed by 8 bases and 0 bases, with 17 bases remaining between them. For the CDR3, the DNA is TGTGCCCTCTCTATCTGGGCCTACTCTGGAAACACCATATATTTT. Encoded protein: CALSIWAYSGNTIYF. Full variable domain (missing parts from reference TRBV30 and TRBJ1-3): SQTIHQWPATLVQPVGSPLSLECTVEGTSNPNLYWYRQAAGRGLQLLFYSVGIGQISSEVPQNLSASRPQDRQFILSSKKLLLSDSGFYLCALSIWAYSGNTIYFGEGSWLTVV.

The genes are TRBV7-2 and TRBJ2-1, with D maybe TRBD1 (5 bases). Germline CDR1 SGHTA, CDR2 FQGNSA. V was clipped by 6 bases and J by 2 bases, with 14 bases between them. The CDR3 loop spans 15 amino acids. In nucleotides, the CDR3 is TGTGCCAGCAGTTTCAGTGGGGCAACCTACAATGAGCAGTTCTTC. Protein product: CASSFSGATYNEQFF.

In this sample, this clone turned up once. The CDR3 DNA sequence: TGCGCCAGCAGCCAGGGGACTCCCTTTACTGAGCAGTTCTTC. Translated, it gives CASSQGTPFTEQFF. The chain combines TRBV4-3 with TRBJ2-1; tentatively, D is TRBD2 (6 bases). Germline V gene lookup returns CDR1 LGHNA and CDR2 YSLEER. This CDR3 has 14 residues. V dropped 3 bases and J dropped 9 bases, with 15 bases sitting between them.

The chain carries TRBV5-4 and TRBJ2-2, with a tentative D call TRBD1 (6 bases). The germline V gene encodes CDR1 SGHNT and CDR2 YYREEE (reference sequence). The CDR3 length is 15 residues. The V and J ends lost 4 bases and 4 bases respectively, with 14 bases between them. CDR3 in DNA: TGTGCCAGCAGCAATATAGGACAGTTCACCGGGGAGCTGTTTTTT. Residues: CASSNIGQFTGELFF.

The CDR3 loop reads CASSPTQQKNTEAFF. Written as DNA, the CDR3 is TGTGCCAGCTCACCTACCCAACAGAAGAACACTGAAGCTTTCTTT. This chain uses TRBV18 with TRBJ1-1; D unresolved. Germline values: CDR1 KGHSH, CDR2 LQKENI. There are 15 residues in the CDR3. Between the trimmed V and J ends, which lost 3 bases and 1 base, there was a span of 12 bases.

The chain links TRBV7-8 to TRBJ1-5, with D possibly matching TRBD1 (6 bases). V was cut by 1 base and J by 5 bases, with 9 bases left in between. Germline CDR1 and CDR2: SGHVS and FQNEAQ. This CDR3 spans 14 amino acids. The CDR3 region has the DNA TGTGCCAGCAGCTTAGTCGCAGGGGATCAGCCCCAGCATTTT. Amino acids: CASSLVAGDQPQHF.

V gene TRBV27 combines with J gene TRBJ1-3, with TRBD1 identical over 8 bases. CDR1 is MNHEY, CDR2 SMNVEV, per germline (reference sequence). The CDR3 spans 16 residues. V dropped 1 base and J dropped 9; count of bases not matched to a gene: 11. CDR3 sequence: CASSLYGQGTGSTIYF. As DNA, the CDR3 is TGTGCCAGCAGTTTATATGGACAGGGCACGGGTAGCACCATATATTTT.

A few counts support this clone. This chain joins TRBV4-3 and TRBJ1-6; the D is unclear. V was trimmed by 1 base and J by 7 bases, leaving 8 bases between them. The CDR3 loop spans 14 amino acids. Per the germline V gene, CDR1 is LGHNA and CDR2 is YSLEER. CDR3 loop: CASSQGLRNSPLHF. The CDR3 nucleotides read TGCGCCAGCAGCCAAGGTCTACGAAATTCACCCCTCCACTTT.

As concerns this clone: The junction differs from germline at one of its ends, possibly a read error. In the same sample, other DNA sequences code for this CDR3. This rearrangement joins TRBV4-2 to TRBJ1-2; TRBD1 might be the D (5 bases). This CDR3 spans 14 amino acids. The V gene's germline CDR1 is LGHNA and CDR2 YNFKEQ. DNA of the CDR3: TGTGCCAGCAGCCAAGATAAACAGGTCTATGGCTACACCTTT. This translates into CASSQDKQVYGYTF.

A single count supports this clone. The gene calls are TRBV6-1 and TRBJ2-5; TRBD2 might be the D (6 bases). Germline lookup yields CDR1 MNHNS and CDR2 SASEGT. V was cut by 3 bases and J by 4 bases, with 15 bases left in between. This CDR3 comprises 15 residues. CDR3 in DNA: TGTGCCAGCAGTGAGGTCGTGGGAGGCGGAGAGACCCAGTACTTC. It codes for CASSEVVGGGETQYF.

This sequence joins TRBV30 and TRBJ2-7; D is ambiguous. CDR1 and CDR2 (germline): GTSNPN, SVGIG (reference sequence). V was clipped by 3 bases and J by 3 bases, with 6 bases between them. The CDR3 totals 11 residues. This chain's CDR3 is CAWSPLYEQYF. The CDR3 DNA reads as TGTGCCTGGAGCCCACTCTACGAGCAGTACTTC.

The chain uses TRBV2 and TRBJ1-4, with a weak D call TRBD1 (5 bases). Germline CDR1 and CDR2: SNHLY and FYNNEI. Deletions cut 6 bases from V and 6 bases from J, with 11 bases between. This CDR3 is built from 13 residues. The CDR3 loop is CASRGGTDEKLFF. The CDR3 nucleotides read TGTGCCAGCAGGGGAGGGACGGATGAAAAACTGTTTTTT.

The CDR3 reads CARSPAGQPRDNEQFF. CDR3 sequence (DNA): TGTGCCAGAAGCCCCGCGGGGCAGCCCAGAGACAATGAGCAGTTCTTC. The V call is TRBV5-3, the J call TRBJ2-1, with D perhaps TRBD2 (6 bases). TRBV5-3 is recorded as an ORF, its role being uncertain. This CDR3 contains 16 residues. Trimming took off 4 bases at V and 5 bases at J, with 19 bases between the two ends.

The DNA for the CDR3 is TGTGCCATCAGCAATCCCGGGACTTCTCTATCCTACAATGAGCAGTTCTTC. It specifies CAISNPGTSLSYNEQFF. V gene TRBV10-3 combines with J gene TRBJ2-1, with D possibly TRBD2 on 6 matching bases. The CDR3 consists of 17 residues. The germline gives CDR1 ENHRY, CDR2 SYGVKD. The V end was cut by 6 bases, the J end by 1 base, with 19 bases between.

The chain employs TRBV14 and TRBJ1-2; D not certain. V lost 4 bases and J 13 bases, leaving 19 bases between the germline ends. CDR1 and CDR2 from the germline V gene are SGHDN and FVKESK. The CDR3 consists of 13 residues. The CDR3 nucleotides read TGTGCCAGCAGCCCCTTCCCGGTTCGGGTGTGCACCTTC. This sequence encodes CASSPFPVRVCTF.

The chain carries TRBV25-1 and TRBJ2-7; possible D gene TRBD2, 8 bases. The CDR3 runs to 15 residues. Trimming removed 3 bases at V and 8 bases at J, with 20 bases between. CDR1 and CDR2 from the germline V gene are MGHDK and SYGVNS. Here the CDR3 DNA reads TGTGCCAGCAGTGACGACCGGGAGGGGGCCGTGAAGCAGTACTTC. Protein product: CASSDDREGAVKQYF.

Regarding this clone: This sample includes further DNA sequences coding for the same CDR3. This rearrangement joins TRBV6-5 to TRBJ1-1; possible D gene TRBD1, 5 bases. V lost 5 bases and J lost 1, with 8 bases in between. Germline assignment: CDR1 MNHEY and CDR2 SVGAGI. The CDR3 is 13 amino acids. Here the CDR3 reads CASSRGQNTEAFF. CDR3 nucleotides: TGTGCCAGCAGTCGCGGACAGAACACTGAAGCTTTCTTT.

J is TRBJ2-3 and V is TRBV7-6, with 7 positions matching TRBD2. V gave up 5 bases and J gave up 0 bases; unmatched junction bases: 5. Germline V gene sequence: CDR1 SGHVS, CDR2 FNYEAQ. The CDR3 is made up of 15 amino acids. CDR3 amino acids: CASSPVGGSTDTQYF. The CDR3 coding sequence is TGTGCCAGCAGCCCAGTGGGGGGGAGCACAGATACGCAGTATTTT.

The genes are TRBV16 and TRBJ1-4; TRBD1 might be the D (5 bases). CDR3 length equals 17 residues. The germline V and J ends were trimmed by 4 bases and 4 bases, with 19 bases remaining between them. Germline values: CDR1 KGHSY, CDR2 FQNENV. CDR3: CASSPKVYRQRNEKLFF. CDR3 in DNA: TGTGCCAGCAGCCCAAAGGTATATCGACAGCGTAATGAAAAACTGTTTTTT. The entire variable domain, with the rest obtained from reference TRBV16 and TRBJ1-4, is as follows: GEEVAQTPKHLVRGEGQKAKLYCAPIKGHSYVFWYQQVLKNEFKFLISFQNENVFDETGMPKERFSAKCLPNSPCSLEIQATKLEDSAVYFCASSPKVYRQRNEKLFFGSGTQLSVL.

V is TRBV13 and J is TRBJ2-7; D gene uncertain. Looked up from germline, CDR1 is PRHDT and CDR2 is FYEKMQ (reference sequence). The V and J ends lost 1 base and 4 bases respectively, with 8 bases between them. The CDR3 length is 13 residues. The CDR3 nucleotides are TGTGCCAGCAGCTTAGAGGCCGGGTACGAGCAGTACTTC. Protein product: CASSLEAGYEQYF.